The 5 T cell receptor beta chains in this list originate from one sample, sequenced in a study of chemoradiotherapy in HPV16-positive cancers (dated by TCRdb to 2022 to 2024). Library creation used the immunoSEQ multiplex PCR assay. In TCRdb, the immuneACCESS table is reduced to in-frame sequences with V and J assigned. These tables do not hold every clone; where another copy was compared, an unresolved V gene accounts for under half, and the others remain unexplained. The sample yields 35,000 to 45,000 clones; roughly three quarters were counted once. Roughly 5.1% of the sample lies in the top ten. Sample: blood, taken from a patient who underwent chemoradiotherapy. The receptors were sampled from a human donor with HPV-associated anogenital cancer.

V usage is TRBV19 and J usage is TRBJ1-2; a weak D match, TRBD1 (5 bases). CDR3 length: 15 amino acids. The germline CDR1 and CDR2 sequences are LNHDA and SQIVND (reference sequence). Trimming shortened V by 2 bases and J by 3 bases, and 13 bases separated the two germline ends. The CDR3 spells CASSISGTLDYGYTF. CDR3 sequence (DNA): TGTGCCAGTAGTATAAGTGGGACCCTGGACTATGGCTACACCTTC.

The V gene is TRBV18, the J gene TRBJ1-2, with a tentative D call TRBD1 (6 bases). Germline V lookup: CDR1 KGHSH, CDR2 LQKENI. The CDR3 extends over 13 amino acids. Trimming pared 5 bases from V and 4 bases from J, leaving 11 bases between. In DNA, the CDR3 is TGTGCCAGCTCAAACCAAGGGGGCTATGGCTACACCTTC. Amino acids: CASSNQGGYGYTF.

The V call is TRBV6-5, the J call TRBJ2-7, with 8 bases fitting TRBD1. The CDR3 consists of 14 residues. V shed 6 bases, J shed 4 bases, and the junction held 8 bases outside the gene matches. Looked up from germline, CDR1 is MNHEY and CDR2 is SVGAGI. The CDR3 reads CASRKDRVVYEQYF. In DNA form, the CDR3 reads TGTGCCAGCAGAAAGGACAGGGTGGTTTACGAGCAGTACTTC.

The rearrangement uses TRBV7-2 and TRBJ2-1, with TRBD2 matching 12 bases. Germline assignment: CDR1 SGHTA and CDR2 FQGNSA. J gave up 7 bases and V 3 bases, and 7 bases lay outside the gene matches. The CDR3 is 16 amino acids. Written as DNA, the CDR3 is TGTGCCAGCAGCTTTGCTAGCGGGGGGGGAGGGAATGAGCAGTTCTTC. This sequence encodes CASSFASGGGGNEQFF.

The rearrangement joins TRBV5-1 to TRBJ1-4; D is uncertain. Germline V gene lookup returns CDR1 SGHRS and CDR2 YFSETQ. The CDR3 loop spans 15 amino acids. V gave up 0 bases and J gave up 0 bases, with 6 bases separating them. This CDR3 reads CASSLVVATNEKLFF. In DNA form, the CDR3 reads TGCGCCAGCAGCTTGGTCGTAGCAACTAATGAAAAACTGTTTTTT.